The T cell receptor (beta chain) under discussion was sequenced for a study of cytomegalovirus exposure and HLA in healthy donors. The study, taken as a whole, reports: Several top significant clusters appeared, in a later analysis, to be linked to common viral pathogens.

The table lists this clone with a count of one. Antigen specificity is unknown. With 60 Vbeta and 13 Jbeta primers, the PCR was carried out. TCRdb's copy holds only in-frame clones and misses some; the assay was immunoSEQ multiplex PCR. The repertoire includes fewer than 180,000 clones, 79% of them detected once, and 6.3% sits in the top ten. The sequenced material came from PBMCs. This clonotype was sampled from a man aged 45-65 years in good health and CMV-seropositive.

CDR3 protein: CASSLGGVSGNTIYF. The CDR3 DNA reads TGCGCCAGCAGCCTGGGGGGGGTCTCTGGAAACACCATATATTTT. The V call is TRBV5-1, the J call TRBJ1-3; possible D gene TRBD1, 5 bases. V gave up 4 bases and J gave up 0 bases, with 11 bases separating them. The CDR3 loop spans 15 amino acids. CDR1 and CDR2 (germline): SGHRS, YFSETQ.